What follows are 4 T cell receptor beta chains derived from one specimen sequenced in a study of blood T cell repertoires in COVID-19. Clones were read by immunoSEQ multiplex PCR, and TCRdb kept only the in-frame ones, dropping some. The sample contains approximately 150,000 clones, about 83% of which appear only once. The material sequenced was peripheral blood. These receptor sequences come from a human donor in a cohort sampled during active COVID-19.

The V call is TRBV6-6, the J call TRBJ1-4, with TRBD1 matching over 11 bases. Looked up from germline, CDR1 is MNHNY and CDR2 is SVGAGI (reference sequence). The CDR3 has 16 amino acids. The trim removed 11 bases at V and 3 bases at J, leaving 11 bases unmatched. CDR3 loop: CAGGLGQGEPNEKLFF. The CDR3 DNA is TGTGCCGGAGGTCTGGGACAGGGGGAGCCTAATGAAAAACTGTTTTTT.

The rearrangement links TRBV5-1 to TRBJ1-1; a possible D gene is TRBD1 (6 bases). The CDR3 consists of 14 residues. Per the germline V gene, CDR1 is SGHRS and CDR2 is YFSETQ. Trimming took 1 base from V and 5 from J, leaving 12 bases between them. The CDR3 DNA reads TGCGCCAGCAGCTTGAGTGGGGGCTGGACTGAAGCTTTCTTT. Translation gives CASSLSGGWTEAFF.

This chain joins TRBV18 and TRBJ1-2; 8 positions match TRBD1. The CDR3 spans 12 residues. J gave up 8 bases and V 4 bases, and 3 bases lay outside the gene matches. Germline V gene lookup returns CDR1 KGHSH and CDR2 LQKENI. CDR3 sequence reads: CASSRTGIGYTF. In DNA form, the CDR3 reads TGTGCCAGCTCACGGACAGGGATCGGCTACACCTTC.

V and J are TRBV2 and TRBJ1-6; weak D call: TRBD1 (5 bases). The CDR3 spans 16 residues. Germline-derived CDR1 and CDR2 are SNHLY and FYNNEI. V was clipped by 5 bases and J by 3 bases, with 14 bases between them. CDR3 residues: CASSFTAGFYNSPLHF. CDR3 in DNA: TGTGCCAGCAGTTTTACCGCAGGGTTCTATAATTCACCCCTCCACTTT.